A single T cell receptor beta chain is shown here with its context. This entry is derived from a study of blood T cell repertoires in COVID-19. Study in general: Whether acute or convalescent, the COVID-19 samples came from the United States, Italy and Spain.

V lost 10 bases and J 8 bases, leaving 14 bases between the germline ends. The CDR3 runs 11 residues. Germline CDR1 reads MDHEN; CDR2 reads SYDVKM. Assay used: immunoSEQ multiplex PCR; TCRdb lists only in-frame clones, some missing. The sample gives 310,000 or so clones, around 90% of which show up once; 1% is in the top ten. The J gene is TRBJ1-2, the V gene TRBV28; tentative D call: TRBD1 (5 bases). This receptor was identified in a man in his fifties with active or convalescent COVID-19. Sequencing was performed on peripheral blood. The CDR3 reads CAIGTAFGYTF. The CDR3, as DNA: TGTGCCATAGGGACTGCCTTCGGCTACACCTTC.